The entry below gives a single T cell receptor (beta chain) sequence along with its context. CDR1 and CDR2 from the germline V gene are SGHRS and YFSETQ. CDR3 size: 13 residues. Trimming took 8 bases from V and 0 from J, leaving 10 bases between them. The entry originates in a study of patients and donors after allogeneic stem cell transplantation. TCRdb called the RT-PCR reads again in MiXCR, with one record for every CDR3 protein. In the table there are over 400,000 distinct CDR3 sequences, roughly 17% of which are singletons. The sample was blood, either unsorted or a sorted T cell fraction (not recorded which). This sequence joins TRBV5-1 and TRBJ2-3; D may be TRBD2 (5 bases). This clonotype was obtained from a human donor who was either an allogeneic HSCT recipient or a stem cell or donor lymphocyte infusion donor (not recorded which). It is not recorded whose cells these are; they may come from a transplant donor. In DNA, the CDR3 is TGCGCCAGTGGTAGCGTTAGCACAGATACGCAGTATTTT. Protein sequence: CASGSVSTDTQYF.